Each of the 7 T cell receptor beta chains below was sequenced from the same sample in a study of shared clonotypes between healthy human individuals. Clones were read by immunoSEQ multiplex PCR, and TCRdb kept only the in-frame ones, dropping some. Counted here are millions of clones, about 95% occurring once; the ten biggest clones make up about 0.13%. The sequenced sample was naive CD4+ T cells sorted from blood. Subset meaning: CD45RA+ positively selected. The receptors were gathered from a man aged 18 to 29 in good health.

V and J are TRBV28 and TRBJ2-1; TRBD1 matches at 7 bases. This CDR3 comprises 11 residues. Germline V gene data show CDR1 as MDHEN and CDR2 as SYDVKM. V was clipped by 1 base and J by 16 bases; unmatched bases: 4. CDR3 residues: CASSLSDRVFF. Written as DNA, the CDR3 is TGTGCCAGCAGTTTATCCGACAGGGTATTCTTC. Drawing the rest from reference TRBV28 and TRBJ2-1, the complete variable domain is DVKVTQSSRYLVKRTGEKVFLECVQDMDHENMFWYRQDPGLGLRLIYFSYDVKMKEKGDIPEGYSVSREKKERFSLILESASTNQTSMYLCASSLSDRVFFGPGTRLTVL.

The CDR3 sequence is CASSLEFRTQYF. CDR3 nucleotides: TGCGCCAGCAGCTTGGAATTCAGGACCCAGTACTTC. The chain carries TRBV5-1 and TRBJ2-5; D not resolved. Trimming shortened V by 0 bases and J by 7 bases, and 7 bases separated the two germline ends. The CDR3 contains 12 residues. Germline CDR1 is SGHRS and CDR2 is YFSETQ.

The chain is built from TRBV30 and TRBJ1-2, with 10 bases matching TRBD1. CDR1 is GTSNPN, CDR2 SVGIG, per germline (reference sequence). V dropped 0 bases and J dropped 5; count of bases not matched to a gene: 6. The CDR3 covers 15 residues. The CDR3 DNA reads TGTGCCTGGAGTGTGGTCCGGGACAGGGGATATGGCTACACCTTC. Translation: CAWSVVRDRGYGYTF.

V and J are TRBV18 and TRBJ1-2, with 8 bases matching TRBD1. Germline CDR1 and CDR2: KGHSH and LQKENI. The length of the CDR3 is 18 residues. V lost 4 bases to trimming and J lost 8 bases; unmatched junction nucleotides: 21. CDR3 amino acids: CASSLIARQGAQSQGYTF. CDR3 coding DNA: TGTGCCAGCTCACTCATTGCTCGTCAGGGGGCCCAATCACAAGGCTACACCTTC. Combining the CDR3 with reference TRBV18 and TRBJ1-2 gives the whole variable domain NAGVMQNPRHLVRRRGQEARLRCSPMKGHSHVYWYRQLPEEGLKFMVYLQKENIIDESGMPKERFSAEFPKEGPSILRIQQVVRGDSAAYFCASSLIARQGAQSQGYTFGSGTRLTVV.

The sample holds one count of this clone. The chain couples TRBV28 to TRBJ2-6; D is ambiguous. The ends were cut back, 7 bases at V and 1 base at J, with 11 bases in the middle. There are 15 residues in the CDR3. The germline V gene encodes CDR1 MDHEN and CDR2 SYDVKM. CDR3 coding DNA: TGTGCCAGCAAAGGGATCGGGTCTGGGGCCAACGTCCTGACTTTC. The encoded protein is CASKGIGSGANVLTF.

V and J are TRBV4-3 and TRBJ2-7; D not resolved. In germline, CDR1 is LGHNA, CDR2 YSLEER. This CDR3 is built from 14 residues. Trimming removed 0 bases from V and 1 base from J, with 7 bases in between. The CDR3 DNA follows: TGCGCCAGCAGCCAAGATGTACTTTCCTACGAGCAGTACTTC. Protein: CASSQDVLSYEQYF.

The chain recombines TRBV9 with TRBJ2-1; 9 nucleotides align to TRBD2. With V trimmed by 0 bases and J by 6 bases, 4 bases remained unmatched. The germline gives CDR1 SGDLS, CDR2 YYNGEE. CDR3 length: 15 amino acids. CDR3 region: CASSVESGRINEQFF. In DNA, the CDR3 is TGTGCCAGCAGCGTAGAAAGCGGGAGGATCAATGAGCAGTTCTTC.